This TCR beta chain was documented in a study of blood T cell repertoires in COVID-19. CDR3 size: 15 residues. V lost 1 base and J lost 4, with 12 bases in between. CDR1 SGHRS and CDR2 YFSETQ come from the germline V gene. Only in-frame clones appear in the TCRdb table, and some are missing; sequencing was by immunoSEQ multiplex PCR. The sample has more than 250,000 clones, around 90% seen once. V gene TRBV5-1 combines with J gene TRBJ2-1, with D tentatively TRBD1 (6 bases). The sequence came from a woman in her 30s who had recovered from COVID-19. The sample comprised PBMCs or T cells enriched from blood (not recorded which). CDR3 coding DNA: TGCGCCAGCAGCTTGACAGCGACAGGATACAATGAGCAGTTCTTC. Its translation is CASSLTATGYNEQFF. The variable domain in full, with the rest retrieved from reference TRBV5-1 and TRBJ2-1, is KAGVTQTPRYLIKTRGQQVTLSCSPISGHRSVSWYQQTPGQGLQFLFEYFSETQRNKGNFPGRFSGRQFSNSRSEMNVSTLELGDSALYLCASSLTATGYNEQFFGPGTRLTVL.